This T cell receptor (beta chain) was retrieved from a study of T cell clones after liver transplantation. Trimming cost V 0 bases and J 2 bases, with 1 base left between them. This CDR3 has 13 amino acids. Germline V gene sequence: CDR1 SGHTA, CDR2 FQGTGA. Measured with immunoSEQ multiplex PCR; TCRdb has only the in-frame clones, and not every one. The sample yields more than 95,000 clones, about 88% seen once. The material was CD4+ T cells from blood, obtained around 44 months after liver transplant. The sequence came from a human patient who received a liver transplant. Some T cells may be supplied by the graft donor. The gene calls are TRBV7-3 and TRBJ2-2; D unclear. The CDR3, as DNA: TGTGCCAGCAGCTTAACCAACACCGGGGAGCTGTTTTTT. This gives the protein CASSLTNTGELFF. The full variable domain, completed using reference TRBV7-3 and TRBJ2-2, is GAGVSQTPSNKVTEKGKYVELRCDPISGHTALYWYRQSLGQGPEFLIYFQGTGAADDSGLPNDRFFAVRPEGSVSTLKIQRTERGDSAVYLCASSLTNTGELFFGEGSRLTVL.